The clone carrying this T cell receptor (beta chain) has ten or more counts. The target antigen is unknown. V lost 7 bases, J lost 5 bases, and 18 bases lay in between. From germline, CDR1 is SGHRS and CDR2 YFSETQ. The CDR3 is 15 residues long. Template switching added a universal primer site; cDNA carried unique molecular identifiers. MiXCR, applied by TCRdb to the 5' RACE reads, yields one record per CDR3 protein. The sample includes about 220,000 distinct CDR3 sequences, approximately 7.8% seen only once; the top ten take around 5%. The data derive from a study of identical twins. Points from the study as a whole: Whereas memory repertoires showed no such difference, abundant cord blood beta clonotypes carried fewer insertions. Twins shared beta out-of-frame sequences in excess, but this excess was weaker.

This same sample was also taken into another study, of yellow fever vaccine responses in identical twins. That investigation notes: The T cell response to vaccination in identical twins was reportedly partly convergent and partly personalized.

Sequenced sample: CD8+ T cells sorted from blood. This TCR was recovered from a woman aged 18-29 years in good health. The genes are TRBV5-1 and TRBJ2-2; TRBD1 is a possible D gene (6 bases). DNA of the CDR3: TGCGCCAGCCGCACTGTGTCCCAGGGGACCGGGGAGCTGTTTTTT. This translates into CASRTVSQGTGELFF.